What follows is one T cell receptor (beta chain) and its context. Its target is not known. The sample holds other DNA sequences that translate to the same CDR3. The primer mix had 60 Vbeta and 13 Jbeta primers. Repertoires were generated with immunoSEQ multiplex PCR, while TCRdb's copy carries only in-frame clones and drops some. The data show 120,000 or so clones, over 9.5% seen once. These data are taken from a study of cytomegalovirus exposure and HLA in healthy donors. Study-wide results and caveats: With high specificity and sensitivity, the classifier reportedly diagnosed cytomegalovirus status. In vitro testing confirmed three CMV-associated chains as specific for CMV antigens.

CDR1 and CDR2 from the germline V gene are SNHLY and FYNNEI. This CDR3 comprises 13 residues. The V and J ends lost 8 bases and 0 bases respectively, with 10 bases between them. Sequenced sample: PBMCs. The gene calls are TRBV2 and TRBJ1-1; TRBD1 might be the D (5 bases). This TCR was sampled from a woman younger than 30 in good health and CMV-seropositive. CDR3 region: CASGADMNTEAFF. The CDR3 DNA reads TGTGCCAGCGGGGCAGACATGAACACTGAAGCTTTCTTT.